This record looks at one TCR beta chain sequence and its context. This clonotype appeared a few times. The antigen it binds to is not known. Per-base quality was not reported, and no clone a single base away is much larger than it. Sequenced on an Illumina NovaSeq 6000. Synthesis of TCR cDNA relied on 5'RACE template switching, a step that introduced a universal primer site along with unique molecular identifiers. Priming of cDNA synthesis was performed from both the TCR alpha and TCR beta constant segments. Two PCR steps were used to amplify libraries, with sample barcodes and sequencing adapters being added in the second step. Libraries were sequenced on Illumina HiSeq 2500 (2x100 bp) or NovaSeq (2x150 bp). On the authors' methods: Demultiplexing of reads and collapsing into UMI consensus sequences were performed with MIGEC, and V(D)J alignment was carried out with MiXCR. Using edgeR on replicate PBMC samples, clonotypes were called vaccine-responding if FDR was below 0.01 and the log2 fold change was above 5 up to day 15. Each bulk clonotype was labeled CD4 or CD8 based on which sequenced repertoire, CD4 or CD8, contained the clonotype at higher abundance. TCRdb redid the processing of the public reads, applying fastp at Q25 and MiXCR, and retained in-frame beta chains. Every CDR3 protein is listed once, alongside the most common genes and DNA of its rows. These V and J calls originate from TCRdb's pipeline instead of the authors' own analysis. The sample yields 300,000 to 350,000 distinct CDR3 sequences; 3.5% to 4.5% were counted once. The ten top clones hold 24% of the sample.

The entry originates in a study of T cells after yellow fever vaccination (dated by TCRdb to 2018 to 2020). A note on the overall study: The SMART-Seq v4 Ultra Low Input RNA kit was used to prepare libraries from fractions with low cell numbers. Bulk PBMC replicates and cell subsets were isolated from blood drawn at multiple timepoints before and after both primary and secondary immunization. Two healthy male donors, one aged 18 to 30 and one aged 30 to 40 years, made up the cohort. To follow T-cell clones before and after primary and booster YFV17D yellow fever vaccination, bulk TCR alpha and beta repertoires were sequenced over time.

The treatment or condition label of this sample denotes: live attenuated yellow fever vaccine strain. At each blood-draw timepoint, two biological replicates of bulk PBMCs were collected. A standard Ficoll-Paque protocol was used to isolate PBMCs from peripheral blood. TriZol was used to extract RNA from bulk PBMCs, from CD4 and CD8 fractions, and from dextramer-positive and dextramer-negative fractions. Reading the germline V gene gives CDR1 KGHSH and CDR2 LQKENI. Trimming accounts for 3 bases at V and 6 bases at J, while the number of junction bases matched to no gene is 4. From cysteine to phenylalanine, the CDR3 is 13 amino acids long. Left in the record is the CDR3 DNA by itself, 39 bases read in frame from the first base. General study outcomes and caveats: The secondary T-cell response was weaker than the primary response but faster, peaking on day 5 instead of day 15. After the booster, most clones that had expanded after primary vaccination were detected again (approximately 96% of CD4 and about 88% of CD8), suggesting broad maintenance of memory. Because only a couple of donors were included in the study, the extent to which the findings can be generalized is limited. Computational filtering was needed because FACS-sorted repertoires could contain abundant contaminating clonotypes from the bulk population. A small share of clonotypes occurred in both CD4 and CD8 compartments, likely arising from convergent recombination.

Sequenced material: PBMCs, taken 5 days after the yellow fever booster vaccination. The chain is encoded by TRBV18 joined to TRBJ2-5; 7 bases in between match TRBD2. This TCR derives from a man aged 18 to 30 who received the YFV17D yellow fever vaccine. The CDR3 amino acid sequence is: CASSPPGGQTQYF. The DNA is TGTGCCAGCTCACCTCCGGGGGGTCAGACCCAGTACTTC.